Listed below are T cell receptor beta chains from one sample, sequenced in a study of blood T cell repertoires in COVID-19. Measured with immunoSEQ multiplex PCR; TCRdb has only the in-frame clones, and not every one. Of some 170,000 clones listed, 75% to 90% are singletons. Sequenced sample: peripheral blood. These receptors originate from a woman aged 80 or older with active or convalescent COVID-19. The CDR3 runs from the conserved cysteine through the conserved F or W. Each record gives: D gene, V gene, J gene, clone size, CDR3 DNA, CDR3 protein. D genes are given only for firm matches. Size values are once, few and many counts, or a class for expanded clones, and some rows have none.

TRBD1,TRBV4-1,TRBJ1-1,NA,TGCGCCAGCAGCCCGGGACAGGCTGAAGCTTTCTTT,CASSPGQAEAFF
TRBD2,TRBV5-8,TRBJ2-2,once,TGTGCCAGCAGCACCGGGACTAGCGGGGGGACCGGGGAGCTGTTTTTT,CASSTGTSGGTGELFF
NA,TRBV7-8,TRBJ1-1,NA,TGTGCCAGCCAACCTCCAAAACCGGGACTCACGAACACTGAAGCTTTCTTT,CASQPPKPGLTNTEAFF
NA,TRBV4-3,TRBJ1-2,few,TGCGCCAGCAGCCAAGATAGCGGGGGCGCGCCGAGCTACACCTTC,CASSQDSGGAPSYTF
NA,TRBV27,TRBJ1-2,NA,TGTGCCAGCAGTTTATTGGGCGGGAAGGGCTACACCTTC,CASSLLGGKGYTF
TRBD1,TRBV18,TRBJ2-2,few,TGTGCCAGCTCACCTTCCGGGACAGGGAACACCGGGGAGCTGTTTTTT,CASSPSGTGNTGELFF
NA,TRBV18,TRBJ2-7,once,TGTGCCAGCTCACCACCCTGGACAGAGTCCTACGAGCAGTACTTC,CASSPPWTESYEQYF
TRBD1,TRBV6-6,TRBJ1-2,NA,TGTGCCAGCAGCCCTTTCACAGGGGGTGGCTACACCTTC,CASSPFTGGGYTF
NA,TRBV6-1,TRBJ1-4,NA,TGTGCCAGCAGTGAAGCGAACGGGGTCCAACTGTTTTTT,CASSEANGVQLFF
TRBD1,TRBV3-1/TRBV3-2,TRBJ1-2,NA,TGTGCCAGCAGCACTCGGACAGGGGGCGTGGGGTATGGCTACACCTTC,CASSTRTGGVGYGYTF
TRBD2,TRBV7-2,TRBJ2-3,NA,TGTGCCAGCAGCTTTAGCGGGGCAAGCACAGATACGCAGTATTTT,CASSFSGASTDTQYF
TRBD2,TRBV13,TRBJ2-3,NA,TGTGCCAGCAGCTTGGGTAGCGGGGGGGGAGATACGCAGTATTTT,CASSLGSGGGDTQYF
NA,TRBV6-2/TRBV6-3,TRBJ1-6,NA,TGTGCCAGCAGTTCCACAGGGAACAATTCACCCCTCCACTTT,CASSSTGNNSPLHF
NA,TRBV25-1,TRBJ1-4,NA,TGTGCCAGCAGTGATACGACAGAGATTAATGAAAAACTGTTTTTT,CASSDTTEINEKLFF
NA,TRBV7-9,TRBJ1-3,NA,TGTGCCACCCCAGCGGGGGGGGGTAACTCTGGAAACACCATATATTTT,CATPAGGGNSGNTIYF
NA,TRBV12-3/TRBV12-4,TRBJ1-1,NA,TGTGCCAGCACCACGACAGGGAACACTGAAGCTTTCTTT,CASTTTGNTEAFF
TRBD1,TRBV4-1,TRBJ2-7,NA,TGCGCCAGCAGCCTCCAGACCCAGGGGGCCTACGAGCAGTACTTC,CASSLQTQGAYEQYF
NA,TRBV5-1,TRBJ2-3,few,TGCGCCAGCAGCTTAGGTGTACAGGGTGGCACAGATACGCAGTATTTT,CASSLGVQGGTDTQYF
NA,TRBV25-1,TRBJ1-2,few,TGTGCCAGCAGTGATCGAGTCAGGTTGTGGCTGAATGGCTACACCTTC,CASSDRVRLWLNGYTF
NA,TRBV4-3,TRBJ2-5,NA,TGCGCCAGCAGCCAGACTGGGGGGTGGCAAGAGACCCAGTACTTC,CASSQTGGWQETQYF
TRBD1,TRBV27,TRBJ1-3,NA,TGTGCCAGCCGTAGACAGGGAACGGGAAACACCATATATTTT,CASRRQGTGNTIYF
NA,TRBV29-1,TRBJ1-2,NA,TGCAGCGTCGGGACATCTAACTATGGCTACACCTTC,CSVGTSNYGYTF
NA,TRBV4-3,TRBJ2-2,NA,TGCGCCAGCAGCCAGGATATAGGAGGCGGGGAGCTGTTTTTT,CASSQDIGGGELFF
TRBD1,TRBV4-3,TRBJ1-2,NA,TGCGCCAGCAGCCAGTGGACAGGGGGTACAGGCTACACCTTC,CASSQWTGGTGYTF
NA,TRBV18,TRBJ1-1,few,TGTGCCAGCTCACCGACAGGGAACACTGAAGCTTTCTTT,CASSPTGNTEAFF
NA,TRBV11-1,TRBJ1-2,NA,TGTGCCAGCAGCACGTATCTTTCAGGTGGCTACACCTTC,CASSTYLSGGYTF
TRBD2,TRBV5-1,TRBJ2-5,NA,TGCGCCAGCAGCTTGGTAGGCGGGGGGGCCTGGGAGACCCAGTACTTC,CASSLVGGGAWETQYF
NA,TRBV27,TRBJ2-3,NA,TGTGCCAGCAGTTCAGTAATGGGAGAGTCCACAGATACGCAGTATTTT,CASSSVMGESTDTQYF
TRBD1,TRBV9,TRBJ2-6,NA,TGTGCCAGCAGTACCGGGACAGGGACCCCCGGGGCCAACGTCCTGACTTTC,CASSTGTGTPGANVLTF
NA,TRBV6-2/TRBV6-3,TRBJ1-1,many,TGTGCCAGCAGTCCGAGGACAAACACTGAAGCTTTCTTT,CASSPRTNTEAFF
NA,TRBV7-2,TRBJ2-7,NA,TGTGCCAGCAGCTTCTCAACGAGCTCCTACGAGCAGTACTTC,CASSFSTSSYEQYF
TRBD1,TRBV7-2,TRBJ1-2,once,TGTGCCAGCAGCCCCGGCGGGACAGGGGGCGCCTATGGCTACACCTTC,CASSPGGTGGAYGYTF
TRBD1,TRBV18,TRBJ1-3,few,TGTGCCAGCTCACCGGGACAGTCTTACTCTGGAAACACCATATATTTT,CASSPGQSYSGNTIYF
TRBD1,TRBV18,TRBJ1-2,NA,TGTGCCAGCTCAGGCCGGGACAGCTATGGCTACACCTTC,CASSGRDSYGYTF
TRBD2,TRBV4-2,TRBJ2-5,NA,TGTGCCAGCAGCCAAGACCTATTTGGCGGGGGGGTTGAGACCCAGTACTTC,CASSQDLFGGGVETQYF
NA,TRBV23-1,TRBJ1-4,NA,TGCGCCAGCAGTCACCCCCAACTTGTAACTAATGAAAAACTGTTTTTT,CASSHPQLVTNEKLFF
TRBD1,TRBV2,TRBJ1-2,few,TGTGCCTCCAGGGACAGTGGTGGCTCTGGCTACACCTTC,CASRDSGGSGYTF
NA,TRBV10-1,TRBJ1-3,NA,TGCGCCAGCAGTGTCGGGAGTTCTGGAAACACCATATATTTT,CASSVGSSGNTIYF
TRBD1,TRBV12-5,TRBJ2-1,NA,TGTGCTAGTGGTTTGGTAGAGACAGGGGGCGAGCAGTTCTTC,CASGLVETGGEQFF
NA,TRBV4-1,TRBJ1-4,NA,TGCGCCAGCAGCCAAGATCGGTACCGCGGCGATGAAAAACTGTTTTTT,CASSQDRYRGDEKLFF
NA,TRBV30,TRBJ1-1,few,TGTGCCGGGGCTCGGACAGTAGTGAACGGGAACACTGAAGCTTTCTTT,CAGARTVVNGNTEAFF
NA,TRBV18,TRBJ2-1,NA,TGTGCCAGCTCACCAAACCAGGACAGAACCTACAATGAGCAGTTCTTC,CASSPNQDRTYNEQFF
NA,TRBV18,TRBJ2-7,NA,TGTGCCAGCTCACCAGGGGCCCCGCTCTACGAGCAGTACTTC,CASSPGAPLYEQYF
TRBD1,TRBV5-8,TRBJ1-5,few,TGTGCCAGCAGCTTTACAGGGGTTAGCAATCAGCCCCAGCATTTT,CASSFTGVSNQPQHF
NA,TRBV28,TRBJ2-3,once,TGTGCCAGCAGCACGGGATTAACAGGGAAAGTGGCAGATACGCAGTATTTT,CASSTGLTGKVADTQYF
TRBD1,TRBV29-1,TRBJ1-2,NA,TGCAGCGTTAGACAGGGATTAGATGGCTACACCTTC,CSVRQGLDGYTF
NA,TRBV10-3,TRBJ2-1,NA,TGTGCCATCAGTGAACCTACGGTGTACAATGAGCAGTTCTTC,CAISEPTVYNEQFF
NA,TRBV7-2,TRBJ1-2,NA,TGTGCCAGCAGGAGCAGGGAAGAAGGCTACACCTTC,CASRSREEGYTF
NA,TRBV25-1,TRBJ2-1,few,TGTGCCAGCAGTGAAAGGACAACCTACAATGAGCAGTTCTTC,CASSERTTYNEQFF
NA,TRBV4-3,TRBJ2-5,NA,TGCGCCAGCAGCCAAGATTTTCGGGGAGAGACCCAGTACTTC,CASSQDFRGETQYF
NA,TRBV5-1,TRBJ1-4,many,TGCGCCAGCAGCTTGGAGGGGGGGACCACAACTAATGAAAAACTGTTTTTT,CASSLEGGTTTNEKLFF
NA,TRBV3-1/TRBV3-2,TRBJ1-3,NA,TGTGCCAGCAGCGAAACAGGGTCTAACGGAAACACCATATATTTT,CASSETGSNGNTIYF
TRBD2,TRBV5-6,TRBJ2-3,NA,TGTGCCAGCAGCCCGGGCGGGGGGAGTAGCACAGATACGCAGTATTTT,CASSPGGGSSTDTQYF
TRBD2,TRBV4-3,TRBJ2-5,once,TGCGCCAGCAGCCAAGGTCGAGCGGGGGGGGAAGAGACCCAGTACTTC,CASSQGRAGGEETQYF
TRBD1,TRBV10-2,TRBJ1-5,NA,TGCGCCAGCAGTGCCGAGACAGGGCGTAGCAATCAGCCCCAGCATTTT,CASSAETGRSNQPQHF
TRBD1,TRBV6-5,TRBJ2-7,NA,TGTGCCAGCAGTTACTCGGGATCAGGGGGCAAGAACGAGCAGTACTTC,CASSYSGSGGKNEQYF
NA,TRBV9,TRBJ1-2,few,TGTGCCAGCAGCGTAGATGGCAGGGCTCACTATGGCTACACCTTC,CASSVDGRAHYGYTF
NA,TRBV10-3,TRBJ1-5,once,TGTGCCATCAGTGAGGGTCAGGGTAGCAATCAGCCCCAGCATTTT,CAISEGQGSNQPQHF
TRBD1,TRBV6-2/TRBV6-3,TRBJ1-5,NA,TGTGCCAGCAGTTACCCCGACAGGGGTCAGCCCCAGCATTTT,CASSYPDRGQPQHF
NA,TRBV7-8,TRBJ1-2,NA,TGTGCCAGCAGCTTACAGCAGGGGTTGGGAGCCGGATCTGGCTACACCTTC,CASSLQQGLGAGSGYTF